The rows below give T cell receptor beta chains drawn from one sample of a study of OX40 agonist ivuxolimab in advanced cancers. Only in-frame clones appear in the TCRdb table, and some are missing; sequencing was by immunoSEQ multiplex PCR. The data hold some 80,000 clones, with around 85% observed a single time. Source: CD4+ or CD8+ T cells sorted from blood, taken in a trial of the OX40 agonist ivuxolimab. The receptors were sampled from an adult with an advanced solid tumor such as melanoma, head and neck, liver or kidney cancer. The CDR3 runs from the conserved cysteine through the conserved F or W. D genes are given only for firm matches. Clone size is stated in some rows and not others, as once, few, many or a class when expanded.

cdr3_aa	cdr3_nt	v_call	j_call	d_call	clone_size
CSVLIGQGNEKLFF	TGCAGCGTTTTGATTGGACAGGGTAATGAAAAACTGTTTTTT	TRBV29-1	TRBJ1-4	TRBD1	.
CASSLGDRAETQYF	TGTGCCAGCAGCTTAGGAGACAGGGCGGAGACCCAGTACTTC	TRBV11-2	TRBJ2-5	TRBD1	.
CASSDFGVYTGELFF	TGTGCCAGTAGCGATTTCGGGGTCTACACCGGGGAGCTGTTTTTT	TRBV19	TRBJ2-2	.	.
CASSPSSPDTQYF	TGTGCCAGCTCACCCTCTAGCCCAGATACGCAGTATTTT	TRBV18	TRBJ2-3	.	.
CASSMGRDNGYTF	TGTGCCAGTAGTATGGGCAGGGACAATGGCTACACCTTC	TRBV19	TRBJ1-2	.	once
CATLQRNTGELFF	TGTGCCACCCTACAGAGGAACACCGGGGAGCTGTTTTTT	TRBV28	TRBJ2-2	.	.
CASIRGSDEQYF	TGTGCCAGCATAAGAGGGTCGGACGAGCAGTACTTC	TRBV21-1	TRBJ2-7	.	once
CASSSDRGTYTDTQYF	TGTGCCAGCAGTTCCGATCGGGGGACCTACACAGATACGCAGTATTTT	TRBV6-5	TRBJ2-3	.	once
CASSTGPGVHEQFF	TGTGCCAGCAGCACGGGACCTGGAGTGCATGAGCAGTTCTTC	TRBV11-3	TRBJ2-1	.	.
CASSPTWDRGYEQYF	TGTGCCAGCAGCCCCACTTGGGACAGGGGCTACGAGCAGTACTTC	TRBV11-1	TRBJ2-7	TRBD1	once
CASSDWTDNQPQHF	TGTGCCAGCAGTGACTGGACAGACAATCAGCCCCAGCATTTT	TRBV2	TRBJ1-5	.	.
CASSEVKVAGVHF	TGTGCCAGCAGTGAAGTAAAGGTCGCAGGGGTACACTTT	TRBV6-1	TRBJ1-6	.	.
CASSLRRASSTDTQYF	TGTGCCAGCAGCTTACGTCGGGCGAGTAGCACAGATACGCAGTATTTT	TRBV7-2	TRBJ2-3	.	.
CASSNGARYEQYF	TGCGCCAGCAGTAACGGGGCTAGATACGAGCAGTACTTC	TRBV5-1	TRBJ2-7	.	.
CSVVSREKLFF	TGCAGCGTTGTCAGCCGTGAAAAACTGTTTTTT	TRBV29-1	TRBJ1-4	.	.
CAISPGQGATEAFF	TGTGCCATCAGCCCGGGACAGGGGGCCACTGAAGCTTTCTTT	TRBV10-3	TRBJ1-1	TRBD1	.
CAGLQQGSSYNSPLHF	TGTGCCGGATTACAACAGGGGAGCTCCTATAATTCACCCCTCCACTTT	TRBV28	TRBJ1-6	TRBD1	.
CASSLDVPGADLNTEAFF	TGCGCCAGCAGCTTGGACGTTCCAGGGGCCGATCTGAACACTGAAGCTTTCTTT	TRBV5-1	TRBJ1-1	.	.
CASSLGVGSTDTQYF	TGTGCCAGCAGCTTAGGGGTCGGGAGCACAGATACGCAGTATTTT	TRBV11-1	TRBJ2-3	.	.
CSASRGYEQYF	TGCAGTGCTAGCCGGGGTTACGAGCAGTACTTC	TRBV20-1	TRBJ2-7	.	few
CASSSREAEKLFF	TGTGCCAGCAGCTCGAGGGAGGCCGAAAAACTGTTTTTT	TRBV28	TRBJ1-4	.	.
CAISDFQGASYEQYF	TGTGCCATCAGTGATTTTCAGGGGGCTAGCTACGAGCAGTACTTC	TRBV10-3	TRBJ2-7	TRBD1	once
CASSPERGEGYTF	TGTGCCAGCAGTCCCGAACGGGGCGAGGGCTACACCTTC	TRBV2	TRBJ1-2	.	.
CASSFYGYEQYF	TGTGCCAGCAGCTTTTACGGCTACGAGCAGTACTTC	TRBV5-6	TRBJ2-7	.	.
CAISGASGGQETQYF	TGTGCCATCAGTGGGGCTAGCGGGGGTCAAGAGACCCAGTACTTC	TRBV10-3	TRBJ2-5	TRBD2	.
CASSMIGRGGEYNEQFF	TGTGCCAGTAGTATGATAGGGCGCGGGGGGGAGTACAATGAGCAGTTCTTC	TRBV19	TRBJ2-1	TRBD2	.
CASSVTRTVYNSPLHF	TGTGCCAGCAGCGTGACACGGACGGTCTATAATTCACCCCTCCACTTT	TRBV11-2	TRBJ1-6	.	.
CASSLEGSGETQYF	TGCGCCAGCAGCTTGGAGGGCTCAGGGGAGACCCAGTACTTC	TRBV5-1	TRBJ2-5	.	.
CASSLLSQPQHF	TGTGCCAGCAGTTTATTGTCCCAGCCCCAGCATTTT	TRBV28	TRBJ1-5	.	.
CASLLPGQNYGYTF	TGTGCCAGTCTTTTACCGGGACAGAACTATGGCTACACCTTC	TRBV28	TRBJ1-2	TRBD1	.
CASSQDPGQGFPEKLFF	TGCGCCAGCAGCCAAGATCCGGGACAGGGGTTTCCTGAAAAACTGTTTTTT	TRBV4-3	TRBJ1-4	TRBD1	.
CASSNRGPQHF	TGTGCCAGCAGTAACAGGGGGCCCCAGCATTTT	TRBV28	TRBJ1-5	TRBD1	.
CASSEGQGDGNIQYF	TGTGCCAGCAGTGAGGGACAGGGGGATGGAAACATTCAGTACTTC	TRBV2	TRBJ2-4	TRBD1	once
CAWSRGQGARGANVLTF	TGTGCCTGGAGTCGGGGACAGGGGGCCCGTGGGGCCAACGTCCTGACTTTC	TRBV30	TRBJ2-6	TRBD1	.
CASSLDREGSGYTF	TGCGCCAGCAGCTTGGACAGGGAGGGCTCTGGCTACACCTTC	TRBV5-1	TRBJ1-2	.	.
CASSGGQVMLETQYF	TGCGCCAGCAGCGGGGGCCAGGTAATGTTGGAGACCCAGTACTTC	TRBV5-1	TRBJ2-5	.	.
CASSVRAGTENTGELFF	TGTGCCAGCAGCGTAAGAGCGGGGACAGAAAACACCGGGGAGCTGTTTTTT	TRBV9	TRBJ2-2	.	.
CASSLAGTEETQYF	TGTGCTAGCAGCTTAGCTGGGACAGAAGAGACCCAGTACTTC	TRBV7-7	TRBJ2-5	TRBD1	.
CASRKPGTNNEQFF	TGTGCCAGCAGGAAACCCGGGACGAACAATGAGCAGTTCTTC	TRBV7-2	TRBJ2-1	.	.
CAISVDSPRTGELFF	TGTGCCATCAGTGTTGACAGTCCGCGGACCGGGGAGCTGTTTTTT	TRBV10-3	TRBJ2-2	.	.
CASSWGGRNSPLHF	TGTGCCAGCAGTTGGGGGGGGAGGAATTCACCCCTCCACTTT	TRBV27	TRBJ1-6	.	once
CASSVGQGAGGELFF	TGTGCCAGCAGCGTGGGACAGGGGGCAGGCGGGGAGCTGTTTTTT	TRBV9	TRBJ2-2	TRBD1	.
CASSILRVGQPQHF	TGTGCCAGTAGTATACTCAGGGTCGGTCAGCCCCAGCATTTT	TRBV19	TRBJ1-5	.	.
CASSVAGGLASSYEQYF	TGTGCCAGCAGCGTAGCTGGGGGACTAGCAAGCTCCTACGAGCAGTACTTC	TRBV9	TRBJ2-7	TRBD2	once
CASRVEGRRTEAFF	TGCGCCAGCAGGGTCGAGGGGCGTAGGACTGAAGCTTTCTTT	TRBV5-1	TRBJ1-1	.	.
CASSLIGLGAYNEQFF	TGTGCCAGCAGCTTAATTGGTTTGGGGGCCTACAATGAGCAGTTCTTC	TRBV7-3	TRBJ2-1	.	.
CASLLGQGTDTQYF	TGTGCCAGCTTATTGGGACAGGGTACAGATACGCAGTATTTT	TRBV6-6	TRBJ2-3	TRBD1	.
CASSYGINNEQFF	TGTGCCAGCAGCTACGGGATAAACAATGAGCAGTTCTTC	TRBV11-2	TRBJ2-1	.	.
CASASGFETQYF	TGTGCCAGCGCTAGCGGATTTGAGACCCAGTACTTC	TRBV2	TRBJ2-5	TRBD2	once
CASSYSATGVGPQHF	TGTGCCAGCAGTTACTCAGCGACAGGGGTTGGGCCCCAGCATTTT	TRBV6-6	TRBJ1-5	TRBD1	.
CASSLSGTGVEKLFF	TGTGCCAGCAGCTTATCGGGGACAGGAGTTGAAAAACTGTTTTTT	TRBV11-3	TRBJ1-4	TRBD1	.
CAISGGGRTNEKLFF	TGTGCCATCAGTGGCGGGGGTAGGACTAATGAAAAACTGTTTTTT	TRBV10-3	TRBJ1-4	.	.